This T cell receptor (beta chain) was sequenced during a study of T cell changes during pregnancy in multiple sclerosis. This CDR3 contains 14 residues. V trimming: 6 bases; J trimming: 2 bases; junction bases outside the gene matches: 5. Germline assignment: CDR1 SNHLY and CDR2 FYNNEI. This table comes from immunoSEQ multiplex PCR, and its TCRdb copy is limited to in-frame clones, with some not included. The data contain tens of thousands of clones, 85% to 90% of them singletons. V gene TRBV2 combines with J gene TRBJ2-3, with 7 bases lining up with TRBD1. The sample in question was CD4+ T cells from peripheral blood mononuclear cells, obtained in the first trimester of pregnancy. This TCR was recovered from a female donor with multiple sclerosis, enrolled in a pregnancy study. CDR3 region: CASRWDSHTDTQYF. The CDR3 nucleotides read TGTGCCAGCAGATGGGACAGCCACACAGATACGCAGTATTTT. Full variable domain (remainder filled in from reference TRBV2 and TRBJ2-3): EPEVTQTPSHQVTQMGQEVILRCVPISNHLYFYWYRQILGQKVEFLVSFYNNEISEKSEIFDDQFSVERPDGSNFTLKIRSTKLEDSAMYFCASRWDSHTDTQYFGPGTRLTVL.